This T cell receptor (beta chain) was profiled in a study of shared clonotypes between healthy human individuals. General study points: A handful of donors had about 5% of their naive CD4 clonotypes in common.

The CDR3 length is 16 residues. The trim removed 6 bases at V and 2 bases at J, leaving 11 bases unmatched. Germline V CDR1 and CDR2: MDHEN, SYDVKM. The naive CD8 fraction comprised CD45RO-negative cells positively selected for CCR7 and excluded terminally differentiated effector memory CD45RA+ cells. About this clone itself: Its antigen is unknown.

When replicate PCRs were run on sorted subsets, they used approximately 0.2 ug DNA, some 30,000 T cell genomes. The method was immunoSEQ multiplex PCR; TCRdb's version includes in-frame clones alone and lacks a portion of them. Of about 2.1 million clones in the sample, just over 90% were seen once. The chain couples TRBV28 to TRBJ2-3; 7 positions agree with TRBD2. Sequenced material: naive CD8+ T cells from PBMCs. The sequence came from a man aged 18 to 29 in good health. Some clones in this sample may be carry-over from other donors' samples. The CDR3 spells CASSLLAGQSTDTQYF. The DNA of the CDR3 is TGTGCCAGCAGCCTCTTAGCGGGCCAATCCACAGATACGCAGTATTTT.